This T cell receptor beta chain appears in the sequencing data of a study of T cell responses to AZD1222 COVID-19 vaccine. Study-level points and caveats: White British donors predominated, females outnumbered males, and clonal diversity was possibly underestimated. Baseline antibody screening turned up just a handful of seropositive AZD1222 recipients. The repertoires were collected only after the peak T cell response. In the spike-specific TCR repertoire, nearly half reportedly target unmutated variant regions.

The germline V gene encodes CDR1 KGHSH and CDR2 LQKENI. The CDR3 spans 13 residues. Trimming stripped 2 bases from V and 2 bases from J, with 7 bases between. Comment on this clone: Its antigen is as yet unknown.

Sequenced by immunoSEQ multiplex PCR; TCRdb stores in-frame clones only, minus some. The sample includes approximately 88,000 clones, 92% of them seen just once. The genes are TRBV18 and TRBJ2-7; D gene uncertain. The specimen was peripheral blood, collected on day 0 of AZD1222 vaccination. This TCR derives from an adult in good health. This chain's CDR3 is CASSPSTTYEQYF. The CDR3 coding sequence is TGTGCCAGCTCACCATCGACAACCTACGAGCAGTACTTC.